This T cell receptor (beta chain) stems from a study of shared clonotypes between healthy human individuals. Data came from immunoSEQ multiplex PCR; TCRdb stores just in-frame clones and leaves some out. The table shows over a million clones, with 75% to 80% occurring only once. Broader study findings: Some naive CD4 clonotypes, roughly 5%, turned up in common across several donors. Researchers sampled blood only, noting tissue repertoires likely differ. Sorted-subset sequencing, rarefaction showed, was incomplete despite large depth.

A note on this clone: Its antigen remains unknown.

V lost 4 bases and J 5 bases, leaving 12 bases between the germline ends. CDR3 size: 13 residues. CDR1 MNHEY and CDR2 SVGAGI come from the germline V gene. The material sequenced was memory CD4+ T cells from PBMCs. Subset reported: CD45RA-negative fraction. This receptor was obtained from a man younger than 35 in good health. Some clones in this sample may be carry-over from other donors' samples. The chain employs TRBV6-5 and TRBJ2-7; perhaps TRBD2 as D (5 bases). The CDR3 reads CASSSLANHEQYF. The CDR3 DNA is TGTGCCAGCAGTTCCTTAGCGAACCACGAGCAGTACTTC.